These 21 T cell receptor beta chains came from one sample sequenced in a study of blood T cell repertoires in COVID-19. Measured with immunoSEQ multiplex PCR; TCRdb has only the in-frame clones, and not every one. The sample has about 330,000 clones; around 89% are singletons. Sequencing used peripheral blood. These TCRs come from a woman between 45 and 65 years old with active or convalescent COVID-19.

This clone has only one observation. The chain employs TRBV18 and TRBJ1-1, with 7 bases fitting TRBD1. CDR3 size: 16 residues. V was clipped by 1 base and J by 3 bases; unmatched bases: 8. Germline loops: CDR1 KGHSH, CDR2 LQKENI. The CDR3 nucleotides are TGTGCCAGCTCACCACTGCAGGGGGTGGAGTACACTGAAGCTTTCTTT. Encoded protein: CASSPLQGVEYTEAFF.

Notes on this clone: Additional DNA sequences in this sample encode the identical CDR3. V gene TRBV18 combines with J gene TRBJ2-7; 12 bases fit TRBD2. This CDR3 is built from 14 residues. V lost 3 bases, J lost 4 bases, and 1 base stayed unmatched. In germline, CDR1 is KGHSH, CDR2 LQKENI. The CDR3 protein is CASSPGLAGYEQYF. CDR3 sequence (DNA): TGTGCCAGCTCACCGGGACTAGCGGGTTACGAGCAGTACTTC.

The CDR3: CASSLRQSATYGYTF. The CDR3 coding sequence is TGTGCCAGCAGCTTGAGACAGAGCGCTACCTATGGCTACACCTTC. The rearrangement links TRBV7-2 to TRBJ1-2; tentative D call: TRBD1 (5 bases). The germline CDR1 and CDR2 sequences are SGHTA and FQGNSA. V lost 3 bases and J lost 4, with 15 bases in between. The CDR3 totals 15 residues.

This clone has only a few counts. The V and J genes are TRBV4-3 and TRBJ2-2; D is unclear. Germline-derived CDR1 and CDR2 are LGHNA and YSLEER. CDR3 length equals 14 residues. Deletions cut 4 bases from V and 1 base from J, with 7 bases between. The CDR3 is CASSRVQNTGELFF. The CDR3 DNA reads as TGCGCCAGCAGCCGAGTGCAGAACACCGGGGAGCTGTTTTTT.

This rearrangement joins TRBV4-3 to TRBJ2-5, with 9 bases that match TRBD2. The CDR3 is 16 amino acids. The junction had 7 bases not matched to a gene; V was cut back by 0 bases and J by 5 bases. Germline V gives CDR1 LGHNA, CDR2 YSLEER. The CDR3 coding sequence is TGCGCCAGCAGCCAAGATACGGCGGGGGGGCTGGAGACCCAGTACTTC. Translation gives CASSQDTAGGLETQYF.

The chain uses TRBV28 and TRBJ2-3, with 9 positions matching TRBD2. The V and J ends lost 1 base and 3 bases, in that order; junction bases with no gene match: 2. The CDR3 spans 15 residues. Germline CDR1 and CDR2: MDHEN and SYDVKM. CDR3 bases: TGTGCCAGCAGTTTATTAGCGGGAGTGACAGATACGCAGTATTTT. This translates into CASSLLAGVTDTQYF.

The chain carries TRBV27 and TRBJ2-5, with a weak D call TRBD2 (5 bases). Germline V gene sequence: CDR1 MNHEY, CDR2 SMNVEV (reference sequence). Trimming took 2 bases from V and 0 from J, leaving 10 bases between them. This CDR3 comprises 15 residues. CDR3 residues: CASSLGLSYQETQYF. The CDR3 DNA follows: TGTGCCAGCAGTTTAGGACTGTCGTACCAAGAGACCCAGTACTTC.

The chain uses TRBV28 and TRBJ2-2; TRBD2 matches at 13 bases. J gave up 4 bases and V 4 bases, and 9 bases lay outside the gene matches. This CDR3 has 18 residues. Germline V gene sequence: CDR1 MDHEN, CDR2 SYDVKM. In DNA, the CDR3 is TGTGCCAGCAGTTCTGGACTAGCGGGAGAATCGGGCACCGGGGAGCTGTTTTTT. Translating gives CASSSGLAGESGTGELFF.

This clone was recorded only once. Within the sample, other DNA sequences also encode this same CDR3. CDR3 region: CASSQDRDQPQHF. Written as DNA, the CDR3 is TGCGCCAGCAGCCAAGACCGGGATCAGCCCCAGCATTTT. The rearrangement links TRBV4-3 to TRBJ1-5; D unclear. This CDR3 is 13 amino acids long. With 0 bases removed from V and 5 bases from J, the gap between germline ends came to 5 bases. CDR1 is LGHNA and CDR2 is YSLEER in the germline V gene.

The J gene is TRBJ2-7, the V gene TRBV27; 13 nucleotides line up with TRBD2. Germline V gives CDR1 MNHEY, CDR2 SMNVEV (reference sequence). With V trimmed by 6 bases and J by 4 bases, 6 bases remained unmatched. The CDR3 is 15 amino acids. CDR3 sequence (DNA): TGTGCCAGCAGAGTTTGGACTAGCGGGAGTTACGAGCAGTACTTC. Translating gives CASRVWTSGSYEQYF.

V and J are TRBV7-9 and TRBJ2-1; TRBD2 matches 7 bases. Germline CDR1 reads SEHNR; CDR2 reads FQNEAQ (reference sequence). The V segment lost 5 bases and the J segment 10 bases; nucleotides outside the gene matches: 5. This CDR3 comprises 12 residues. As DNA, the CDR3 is TGTGCCAGCAGCCCGGGACTAATCGAGCAGTTCTTC. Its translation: CASSPGLIEQFF. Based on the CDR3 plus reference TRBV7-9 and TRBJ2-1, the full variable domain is DTGVSQNPRHKITKRGQNVTFRCDPISEHNRLYWYRQTLGQGPEFLTYFQNEAQLEKSRLLSDRFSAERPKGSFSTLEIQRTEQGDSAMYLCASSPGLIEQFFGPGTRLTVL.

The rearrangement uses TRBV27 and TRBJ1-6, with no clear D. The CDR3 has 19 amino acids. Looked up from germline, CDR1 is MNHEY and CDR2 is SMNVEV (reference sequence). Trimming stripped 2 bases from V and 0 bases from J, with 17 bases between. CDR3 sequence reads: CASSLRWSGLSSYNSPLHF. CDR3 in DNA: TGTGCCAGCAGTTTACGGTGGAGCGGGCTTAGCTCCTATAATTCACCCCTCCACTTT.

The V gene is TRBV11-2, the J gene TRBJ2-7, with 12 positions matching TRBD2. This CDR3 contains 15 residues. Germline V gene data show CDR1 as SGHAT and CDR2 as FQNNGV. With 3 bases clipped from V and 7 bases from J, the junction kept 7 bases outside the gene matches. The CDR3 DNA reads TGTGCCAGCAGCTTCGGGACTAGCGGGTTAGGGGAGCAGTACTTC. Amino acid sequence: CASSFGTSGLGEQYF.

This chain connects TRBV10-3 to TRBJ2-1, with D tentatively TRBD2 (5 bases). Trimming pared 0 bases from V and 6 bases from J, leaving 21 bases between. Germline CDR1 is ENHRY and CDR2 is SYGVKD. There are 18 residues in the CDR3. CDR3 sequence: CAISESSPGKAGSNEQFF. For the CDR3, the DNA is TGTGCCATCAGTGAGTCCTCTCCGGGTAAAGCTGGGAGCAATGAGCAGTTCTTC.

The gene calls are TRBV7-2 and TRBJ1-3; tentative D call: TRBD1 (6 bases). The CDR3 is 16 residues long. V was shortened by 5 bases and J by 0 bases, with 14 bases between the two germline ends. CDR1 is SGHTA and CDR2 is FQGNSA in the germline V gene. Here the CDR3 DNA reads TGTGCCAGCAGCCTAAGGGGAGGGGGCTCTGGAAACACCATATATTTT. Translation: CASSLRGGGSGNTIYF.

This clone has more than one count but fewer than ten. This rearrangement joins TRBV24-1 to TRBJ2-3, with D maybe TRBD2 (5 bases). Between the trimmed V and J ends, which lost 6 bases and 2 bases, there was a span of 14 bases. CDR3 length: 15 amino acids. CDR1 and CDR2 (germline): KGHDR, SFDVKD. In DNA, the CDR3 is TGTGCCACCAGTCGGTACGGGGTACCCACAGATACGCAGTATTTT. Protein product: CATSRYGVPTDTQYF.

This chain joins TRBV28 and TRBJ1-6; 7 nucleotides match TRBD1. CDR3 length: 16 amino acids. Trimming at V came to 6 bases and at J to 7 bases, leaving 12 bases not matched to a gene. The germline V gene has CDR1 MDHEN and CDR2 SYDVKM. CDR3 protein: CASSQGSRGANSPLHF. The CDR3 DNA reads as TGTGCCAGCAGCCAAGGGTCCAGGGGGGCGAATTCACCCCTCCACTTT.

The CDR3 bases are TGTGCCAGCAGGACAACGGGACAGGGGGGCTATGGCTACACCTTC. Translation: CASRTTGQGGYGYTF. The gene calls are TRBV6-1 and TRBJ1-2, with 11 positions matching TRBD1. Per the germline V gene, CDR1 is MNHNS and CDR2 is SASEGT. V shed 6 bases and J 4 bases; nucleotides not matched to a gene: 7. CDR3 size: 15 residues.

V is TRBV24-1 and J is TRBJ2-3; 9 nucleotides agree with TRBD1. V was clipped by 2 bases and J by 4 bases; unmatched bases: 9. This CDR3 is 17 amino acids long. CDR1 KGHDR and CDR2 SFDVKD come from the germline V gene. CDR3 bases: TGTGCCACCAGTGATTCCGGACAGGGGATTCCCCCAGATACGCAGTATTTT. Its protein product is CATSDSGQGIPPDTQYF.

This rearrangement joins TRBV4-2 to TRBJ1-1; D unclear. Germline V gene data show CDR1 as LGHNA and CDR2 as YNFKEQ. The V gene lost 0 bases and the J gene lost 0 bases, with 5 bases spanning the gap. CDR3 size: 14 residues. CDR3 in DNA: TGTGCCAGCAGCCAAGAACAGATGAACACTGAAGCTTTCTTT. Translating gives CASSQEQMNTEAFF.

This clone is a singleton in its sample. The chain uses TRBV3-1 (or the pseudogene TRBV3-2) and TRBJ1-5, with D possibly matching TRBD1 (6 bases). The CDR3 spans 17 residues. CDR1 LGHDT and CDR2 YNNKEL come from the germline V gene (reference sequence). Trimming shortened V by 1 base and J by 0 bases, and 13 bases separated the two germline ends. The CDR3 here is CASSQVRGGYSNQPQHF. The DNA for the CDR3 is TGTGCCAGCAGCCAAGTCAGGGGTGGTTATAGCAATCAGCCCCAGCATTTT.